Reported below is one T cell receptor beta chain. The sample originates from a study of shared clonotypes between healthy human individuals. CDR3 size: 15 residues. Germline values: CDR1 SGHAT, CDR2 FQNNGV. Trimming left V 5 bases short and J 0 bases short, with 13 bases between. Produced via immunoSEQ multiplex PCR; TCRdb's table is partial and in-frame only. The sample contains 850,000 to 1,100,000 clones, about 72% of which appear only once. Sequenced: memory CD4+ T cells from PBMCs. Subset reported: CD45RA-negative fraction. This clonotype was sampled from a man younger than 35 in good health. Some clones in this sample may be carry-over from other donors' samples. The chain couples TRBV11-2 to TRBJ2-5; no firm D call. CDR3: CASSQALSDQETQYF. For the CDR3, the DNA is TGTGCCAGCAGCCAAGCATTATCCGACCAAGAGACCCAGTACTTC.